The next 14 T cell receptor beta chains were all read from a single sample in a study of early T cells in non-severe SARS-CoV-2 infection. TCRdb itself ran the 5' RACE reads through MiXCR, one entry per CDR3 protein. The repertoire includes about 60,000 distinct CDR3 sequences, almost 9.5% of them detected once, and about 1.3% sits in the top ten. Sequencing input: whole blood. The receptor source for this set is an adult who was a healthcare worker with PCR-confirmed SARS-CoV-2 infection or an uninfected control (not recorded which).

In this sample, this clonotype turned up many times. The V and J genes are TRBV12-3 or TRBV12-4 and TRBJ2-2; D is unclear. This CDR3 is built from 15 residues. V was shortened by 1 base and J by 6 bases, with 12 bases between the two germline ends. The CDR3 reads CASSLGLTVAGELFF. Here the CDR3 DNA reads TGTGCCAGCAGTTTAGGACTGACCGTCGCCGGGGAGCTGTTTTTT.

V gene TRBV28 combines with J gene TRBJ1-5; a possible D gene is TRBD1 (6 bases). The CDR3 length is 16 residues. Germline lookup yields CDR1 MDHEN and CDR2 SYDVKM. V was trimmed by 8 bases and J by 1 base, leaving 18 bases between them. The chain's CDR3 is CASSWEGGRSNQPQHF. The DNA for the CDR3 is TGTGCCAGCTCCTGGGAAGGGGGGCGAAGCAATCAGCCCCAGCATTTT.

This clonotype was found a few times. The chain carries TRBV5-5 and TRBJ2-3, with D unclear. Germline CDR1 SGHKS, CDR2 YYEKEE (reference sequence). V lost 1 base and J lost 0, with 6 bases in between. The CDR3 runs to 14 residues. The CDR3 spells CASSLRSSTDTQYF. CDR3 coding DNA: TGTGCCAGCAGCTTGCGGTCTAGCACAGATACGCAGTATTTT.

The chain joins TRBV2 to TRBJ2-3; no definite D call. Germline CDR1 and CDR2: SNHLY and FYNNEI. Trimming left V 7 bases short and J 2 bases short, with 4 bases between. This CDR3 spans 11 amino acids. DNA for the CDR3: TGTGCCAGCACTTACACAGATACGCAGTATTTT. The encoded protein is CASTYTDTQYF.

V usage is TRBV11-2 and J usage is TRBJ2-7, with a possible D match to TRBD2 (6 bases). With 6 bases removed from V and 10 bases from J, the gap between germline ends came to 13 bases. This CDR3 is built from 11 residues. The V gene's germline CDR1 is SGHAT and CDR2 FQNNGV. The CDR3 region is CASRAAGLQYV. The CDR3 bases are TGTGCCAGCAGGGCCGCAGGACTACAGTACGTC.

By share of the sample, this clonotype is medium-sized. This chain uses TRBV20-1 with TRBJ2-1, with 7 bases matching TRBD2. Germline CDR1 reads DFQATT; CDR2 reads SNEGSKA (reference sequence). V was clipped by 5 bases and J by 7 bases; unmatched bases: 17. The CDR3 totals 16 residues. The CDR3 DNA is TGCAGTGCTCACAACCCGTGGATAGCGGGTCAAAATGAGCAGTTCTTC. Protein product: CSAHNPWIAGQNEQFF.

This chain connects TRBV5-6 to TRBJ1-1; TRBD1 matches at 7 bases. The germline gives CDR1 SGHDT, CDR2 YYEEEE. The CDR3 length is 15 residues. Trimming cost V 0 bases and J 9 bases; bases outside gene matches: 11. CDR3 region: CASSLASLGRGQAFF. DNA of the CDR3: TGTGCCAGCAGCTTGGCCTCGCTCGGGAGGGGGCAAGCTTTCTTT.

This clonotype has only a few counts. CDR3 bases: TGTGCCAGCAGCCTTGGCTCTGGGCTGGATTCACCCCTCCACTTT. This codes for CASSLGSGLDSPLHF. The chain combines TRBV7-6 with TRBJ1-6; D unclear. This CDR3 contains 15 residues. Between the trimmed V and J ends, which lost 5 bases and 8 bases, there was a span of 16 bases. Germline V lookup: CDR1 SGHVS, CDR2 FNYEAQ.

This clonotype was counted ten times or more. The chain is built from TRBV5-1 and TRBJ2-4; 9 bases agree with TRBD1. The junction had 11 bases not matched to a gene; V was cut back by 4 bases and J by 0 bases. The CDR3 is 18 amino acids. Germline V CDR1 and CDR2: SGHRS, YFSETQ. CDR3 nucleotides: TGCGCCAGCAGCGAGGGACAGGGCGGCCAACTAGCCAAAAACATTCAGTACTTC. Its translation is CASSEGQGGQLAKNIQYF.

The chain joins TRBV3-1 to TRBJ2-3, with 10 bases lining up with TRBD2. This CDR3 comprises 16 residues. Germline CDR1 reads LGHDT; CDR2 reads YNNKEL (reference sequence). Trimming cost V 1 base and J 7 bases; bases outside gene matches: 8. CDR3 coding DNA: TGTGCCAGCAGCCAAGGAACAGCGGGGGGGCAAAATACGCAGTATTTT. Its translation: CASSQGTAGGQNTQYF.

This clonotype showed up many times. J is TRBJ2-3 and V is TRBV12-3 or TRBV12-4; no clear D gene. V lost 7 bases and J lost 2, with 10 bases in between. The length of the CDR3 is 13 residues. The CDR3 nucleotides are TGTGCCAGCAAACGGACCCTCACAGATACGCAGTATTTT. Amino acids: CASKRTLTDTQYF.

V usage is TRBV9 and J usage is TRBJ2-5; the D gene is possibly TRBD1 (5 bases). This CDR3 is built from 15 residues. The V gene lost 2 bases and the J gene lost 4 bases, with 15 bases spanning the gap. Germline CDR1 reads SGDLS; CDR2 reads YYNGEE. The CDR3 DNA follows: TGTGCCAGCAGCGTGGGTCGTTCGGACACAGAGACCCAGTACTTC. Residues: CASSVGRSDTETQYF.

The table lists this clonotype with a few counts. This chain links TRBV6-6 with TRBJ2-7, with 8 bases identical to TRBD2. Trimming cost V 4 bases and J 5 bases; bases outside gene matches: 7. Germline-derived CDR1 and CDR2 are MNHNY and SVGAGI (reference sequence). This CDR3 has 14 amino acids. CDR3 in DNA: TGTGCCAGCAGTTCGGCGGGGGGCAGGGACGAGCAGTACGTC. It yields the protein CASSSAGGRDEQYV.

This clonotype was detected many times. The V and J genes are TRBV19 and TRBJ1-2, with D maybe TRBD1 (5 bases). CDR1 LNHDA and CDR2 SQIVND come from the germline V gene (reference sequence). CDR3 length: 13 amino acids. The germline V and J ends were trimmed by 7 bases and 2 bases, with 11 bases remaining between them. CDR3 loop: CASTKGRNYGYTF. DNA of the CDR3: TGTGCCAGTACCAAGGGACGGAACTATGGCTACACCTTC.